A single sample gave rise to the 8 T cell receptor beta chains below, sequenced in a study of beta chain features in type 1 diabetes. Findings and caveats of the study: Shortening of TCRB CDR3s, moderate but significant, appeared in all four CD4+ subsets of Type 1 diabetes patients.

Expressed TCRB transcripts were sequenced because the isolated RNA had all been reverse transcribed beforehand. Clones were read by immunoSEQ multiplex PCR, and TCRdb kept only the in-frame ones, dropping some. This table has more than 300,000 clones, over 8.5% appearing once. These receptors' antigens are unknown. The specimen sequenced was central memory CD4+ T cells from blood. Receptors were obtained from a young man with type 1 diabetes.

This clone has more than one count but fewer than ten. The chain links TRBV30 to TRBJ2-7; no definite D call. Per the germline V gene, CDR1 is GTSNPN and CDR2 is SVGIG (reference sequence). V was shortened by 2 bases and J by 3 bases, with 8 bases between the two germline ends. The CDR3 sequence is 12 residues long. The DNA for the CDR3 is TGTGCCTGGAGTCCGACAAGCTACGAGCAGTACTTC. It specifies CAWSPTSYEQYF.

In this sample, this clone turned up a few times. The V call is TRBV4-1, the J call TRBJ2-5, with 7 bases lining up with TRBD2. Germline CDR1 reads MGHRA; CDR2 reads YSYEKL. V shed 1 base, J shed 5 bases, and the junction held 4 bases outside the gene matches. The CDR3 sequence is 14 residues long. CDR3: CASSQVLAMETQYF. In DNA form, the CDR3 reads TGCGCCAGCAGCCAAGTACTAGCGATGGAGACCCAGTACTTC.

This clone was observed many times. The CDR3 reads CASNSPTGANIQYF. The CDR3, as DNA: TGTGCCAGCAACTCTCCGACAGGGGCGAACATTCAGTACTTC. The J gene is TRBJ2-4, the V gene TRBV27; 8 bases map to TRBD1. Trimming at V came to 7 bases and at J to 7 bases, leaving 9 bases not matched to a gene. The CDR3 has 14 amino acids. Germline CDR1 reads MNHEY; CDR2 reads SMNVEV (reference sequence).

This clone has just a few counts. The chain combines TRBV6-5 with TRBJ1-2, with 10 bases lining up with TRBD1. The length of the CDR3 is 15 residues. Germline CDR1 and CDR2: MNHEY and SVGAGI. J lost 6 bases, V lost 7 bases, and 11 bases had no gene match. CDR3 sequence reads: CASNRATGGFNGYTF. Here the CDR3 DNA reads TGTGCCAGCAATCGTGCGACAGGGGGCTTTAATGGCTACACCTTC.

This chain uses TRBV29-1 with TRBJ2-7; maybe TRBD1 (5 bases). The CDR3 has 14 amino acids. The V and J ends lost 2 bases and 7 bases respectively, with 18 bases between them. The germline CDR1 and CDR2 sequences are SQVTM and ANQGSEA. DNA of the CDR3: TGCAGCGTTGAAAGTGGGCAGGGAATTGGGGAGCAGTACTTC. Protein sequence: CSVESGQGIGEQYF.

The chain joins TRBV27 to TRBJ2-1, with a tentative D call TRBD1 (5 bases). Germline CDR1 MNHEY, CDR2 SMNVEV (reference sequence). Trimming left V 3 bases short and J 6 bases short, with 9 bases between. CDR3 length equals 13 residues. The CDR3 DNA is TGTGCCAGCAGTTTCTATAGGGGCAATGAGCAGTTCTTC. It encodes CASSFYRGNEQFF.

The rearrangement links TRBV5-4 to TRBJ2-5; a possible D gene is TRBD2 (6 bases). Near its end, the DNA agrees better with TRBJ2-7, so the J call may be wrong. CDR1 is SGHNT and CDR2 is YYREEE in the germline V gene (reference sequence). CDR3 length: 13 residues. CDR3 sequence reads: CASTDRRGYEQYF. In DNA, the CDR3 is TGTGCCAGCACCGACCGGAGGGGCTACGAGCAGTACTTC.

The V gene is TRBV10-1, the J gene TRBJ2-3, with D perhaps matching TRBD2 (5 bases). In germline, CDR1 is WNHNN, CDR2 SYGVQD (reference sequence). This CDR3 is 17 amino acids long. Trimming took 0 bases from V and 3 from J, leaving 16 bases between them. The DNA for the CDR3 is TGCGCCAGCAGTGAGTCGCCGTTCTCAGGCGGGACAGATACGCAGTATTTT. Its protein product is CASSESPFSGGTDTQYF.